This T cell receptor beta chain appears in the sequencing data of a study of human T cells and chemical hapten exposure (dated by TCRdb to 2020 to 2022). Context from the whole study: For sensitization, 2% DPC in acetone was applied to a roughly 2 cm by roughly 2 cm area of upper inner arm skin. The study tracked peripheral blood TCR repertoire changes in vivo during primary and secondary sensitization to the hapten diphenylcyclopropenone (DPC) in alopecia patients. The patient cohort, mostly female, included alopecia areata with under or over 50% scalp involvement, alopecia totalis and alopecia universalis. Patients additionally received weekly therapeutic DPC doses to the scalp throughout the roughly 24-week study period. Twenty-nine alopecia patients provided blood for TCR sequencing at one to four time points (pre-sensitization, 2, 6 and 24 weeks). Patient blood was sampled pre-sensitization (week 0) and at 2, 6 and about 24 weeks after DPC sensitization. Libraries were pooled for sequencing, and variation in per-sample TCR yields was attributed mainly to small differences in library volumes within the pool. Patch testing was performed on the upper back with Finn chambers containing 0.01% DPC, and the patch tests were scored after 6 days according to International Contact Dermatitis Research Group standards.

This clonotype was seen at least ten times. It lacks a known antigen. No base quality values were provided; no much bigger clone lies one nucleotide off. Overall study outcomes, separate from this receptor: Compared with pre-sensitization or healthy control sets, expanded TCRs formed significantly more large CDR3 similarity clusters, which is consistent with antigen-driven responses. After repeated subsampling, the strength of the expansion versus patch-test correlation and the threshold at which it became significant changed. DPC sensitization did not change the number of TCRs with a frequency above 1 in 1000, and there was no evidence of changes in global repertoire structure. A positive correlation was found between the number of PT1 expanded TCRs and patch test score, with significance reached at thresholds 8, 16 and 32 but not 4. All patients had alopecia, a presumed autoimmune disease, so their immune response might differ from that of healthy individuals.

Reading the germline V gene gives CDR1 MNHEY and CDR2 SVGEGT. Including the terminal cysteine and phenylalanine, the CDR3 comprises 16 residues. CDR3 DNA is the only sequence kept; it has 48 bases, read in frame from the first base. Relative to germline, V is 8 bases shorter and J is 2 bases shorter, with 22 bases between their ends. The library came from RACE. Instrument on record: NextSeq 500. During library preparation, unique molecular identifiers were attached to individual cDNA molecules so that TCRs could be counted in a quantitative, reproducible way. Each blood RNA sample was used to sequence both TCR alpha and TCR beta chains. Per the authors' processing: A median of roughly 98,000 TCRs per sample was observed, with a range of 23,224 to 690,600. V, J and CDR3 annotation of the TCR reads was carried out using the Decombinator software suite. To make PS versus PT1 abundance plots, every sample was subsampled to the same number of TCRs (28,000). Expanded TCRs were defined as absent before sensitization and observed at least eight times at the 2-week time point. Clones were called with MiXCR by TCRdb after fastp trimmed the public reads at Q25, and only in-frame beta chains were retained. Every entry covers one CDR3 protein and lists the most common genes and DNA from its rows. For this entry, the V and J calls and clone size follow TCRdb and not the study's own pipeline. The table for this sample lists roughly 260,000 distinct CDR3 sequences; about 9% of them were counted only once. In total, the top ten clones hold 2% to 3% of the sample.

Interpreted using the paper, the time point label stands for: pre-sensitization, week 0. The treatment or condition label for this specimen denotes: therapeutic diphenylcyclopropenone sensitization with weekly scalp DPC. Blood at each patch-test visit was drawn before the patch test was applied. Patients were considered eligible if aged 18 to 70, diagnosed with alopecia and deemed suitable for DPC therapy, and patients were excluded if pregnant. Unfractionated whole blood was collected in Tempus Blood RNA tubes, and total RNA was extracted from that blood. The source was whole blood, collected in connection with sensitization to the hapten diphenylcyclopropenone (DPC). The chain employs TRBV6-2 or TRBV6-3 and TRBJ2-7; the D element could tentatively be TRBD1 or TRBD2, as 7 bases agree for each. The source is a woman between 40 and 55 years old with alopecia areata. Some clones in this sample may be carry-over from other donors' samples. Here the CDR3 is given as CASYRGGGLTAYEQYF. The DNA is TGTGCCAGCTATCGGGGAGGGGGCCTCACCGCCTACGAGCAGTACTTC.